This T cell receptor beta chain was sequenced during a study of identical twins. TCRdb reprocessed the 5' RACE reads with MiXCR, giving one entry per CDR3 protein. The sample has about 530,000 distinct CDR3 sequences, around 15% seen once. This clonotype was observed a handful of times. Its antigen remains unidentified. Germline CDR1 is KGHSH and CDR2 is LQKENI. CDR3 length: 16 residues. J was trimmed by 3 bases and V by 5 bases; bases with no gene match: 9. Healthy Caucasians supplied all donations. Study-level findings and limits: Conclusions rested on cross-sectional statistics rather than following the same donors. Out-of-frame TCR alpha sharing observed in monozygotic twins exceeded model estimates.

The same data also contributed to another study, on yellow fever vaccine responses in identical twins.

The V call is TRBV18, the J call TRBJ2-5, with TRBD2 matching over 10 bases. Material: CD4+ T cells sorted from blood. The TCR comes from a young woman in good health. The CDR3 DNA sequence: TGTGCCAGCTCAGGACAATCTAGCGGGAGTGAAGAGACCCAGTACTTC. Amino acid sequence: CASSGQSSGSEETQYF.